This T cell receptor beta chain was found in a study of human T cells and chemical hapten exposure. Whole-study context: Chiefly female patients presented with alopecia areata, totalis or universalis.

The study's library attached unique molecular identifiers to single cDNA molecules. TCRdb recomputed calls from the RACE reads with MiXCR, one row per CDR3 protein. Of around 57,000 distinct CDR3 sequences listed, 11% are singletons. This clonotype was seen a few times. Its antigen is unknown. Germline CDR1 reads SGHTA; CDR2 reads FQGNSA. V gave up 2 bases and J gave up 2 bases, with 8 bases separating them. The CDR3 sequence is 14 residues long. Time point: patch test 1, 2 weeks after DPC sensitization. Regarding treatment: therapeutic diphenylcyclopropenone sensitization with weekly scalp DPC. Before extraction, the whole blood was not fractionated, and total RNA was taken from it. The study, taken as a whole, reports: TCRs at high frequency, those above 1 in 1000, did not change with DPC sensitization.

The material sequenced was whole blood, taken in connection with sensitization to the hapten diphenylcyclopropenone (DPC). This chain joins TRBV7-2 and TRBJ2-3, with D hard to call. The sequence was obtained from a middle-aged woman with alopecia areata. Some clones in this sample may be carry-over from other donors' samples. Written as DNA, the CDR3 is TGTGCCAGCAGCTTATTGGCGGACACAGATACGCAGTATTTT. This encodes CASSLLADTDTQYF.